Shown below are 13 T cell receptor beta chains from a single sample sequenced in a study of shared clonotypes between healthy human individuals (TCRdb year 2020). The receptor library was made with the immunoSEQ multiplex PCR assay. TCRdb took over this immuneACCESS table, retaining in-frame rearrangements with V and J assigned. Such tables are incomplete; in checked studies, under half of the missing clones stem from an unresolved V gene, and the remainder is unexplained. This sample lists nearly 600,000 clones; 95% to 96% were detected once. The ten largest account for roughly 0.1% of the sample. CD8 naive samples were CD45RO-negative cells positively selected for CCR7, giving a CD45RA+CCR7+ population that excluded TemRA cells. The sequencing sample was made of naive CD8+ T cells sorted from blood. The sample's cell subset or site label, in plain terms: CD45RA+CCR7+. The receptors here all came from a woman in her twenties or thirties in good health.

A word on this clone: Other DNA sequences in the same sample also yield this CDR3. The chain combines TRBV28 with TRBJ1-1; D unclear. The CDR3 has 13 amino acids. CDR1 is MDHEN and CDR2 is SYDVKM in the germline V gene. V lost 2 bases to trimming and J lost 5 bases, with 9 bases between them. CDR3 nucleotides: TGTGCCAGCAGTTTAGGAGGGCGGACTGAAGCTTTCTTT. This codes for CASSLGGRTEAFF.

The chain couples TRBV28 to TRBJ2-1; D gene ambiguous. In germline, CDR1 is MDHEN, CDR2 SYDVKM. CDR3 size: 15 residues. V was clipped by 4 bases and J by 3 bases, with 13 bases between them. CDR3 amino acids: CASSSHSLGYNEQFF. CDR3 nucleotide sequence: TGTGCCAGCAGTTCGCACTCTTTGGGCTACAATGAGCAGTTCTTC.

The chain links TRBV5-4 to TRBJ2-7; unclear D gene. The V end lost 2 bases, the J end lost 6 bases, and 6 bases lay between the germline ends. Germline assignment: CDR1 SGHNT and CDR2 YYREEE (reference sequence). The CDR3 consists of 11 residues. The CDR3 nucleotides read TGTGCCAGCAGCTTCGCTGGCGAGCAGTACTTC. Encoded protein: CASSFAGEQYF.

The chain uses TRBV14 and TRBJ1-2; no firm D call. The V gene lost 4 bases and the J gene lost 4 bases, with 13 bases spanning the gap. The CDR3 extends over 14 amino acids. CDR1 is SGHDN and CDR2 is FVKESK in the germline V gene. CDR3 nucleotides: TGTGCCAGCAGCCCAGCACCGGTTAGCTATGGCTACACCTTC. Translating it yields CASSPAPVSYGYTF.

This chain links TRBV6-1 with TRBJ1-5; D ambiguous. V dropped 5 bases and J dropped 4 bases, with 15 bases sitting between them. The CDR3 covers 15 residues. CDR1 MNHNS and CDR2 SASEGT come from the germline V gene. As DNA, the CDR3 is TGTGCCAGCAGTCCAGCCCCAGGAGGAAATCAGCCCCAGCATTTT. Translation gives CASSPAPGGNQPQHF.

J is TRBJ2-1 and V is TRBV5-1; 13 bases align to TRBD2. V shed 5 bases, J shed 6 bases, and the junction held 5 bases outside the gene matches. This CDR3 is built from 15 residues. Germline V lookup: CDR1 SGHRS, CDR2 YFSETQ. CDR3 region: CASREGLAGLNEQFF. As DNA, the CDR3 is TGCGCCAGCAGGGAGGGACTAGCGGGGCTCAATGAGCAGTTCTTC.

The gene calls are TRBV13 and TRBJ2-2; 7 bases match TRBD1. The junction had 5 bases not matched to a gene; V was cut back by 2 bases and J by 2 bases. Germline loops: CDR1 PRHDT, CDR2 FYEKMQ (reference sequence). This CDR3 spans 16 amino acids. The CDR3 DNA reads as TGTGCCAGCAGCTTAACCGGGACAGATAACACCGGGGAGCTGTTTTTT. Its protein is CASSLTGTDNTGELFF.

The chain is built from TRBV7-9 and TRBJ2-1; the match to TRBD1 covers 7 bases. Germline CDR1 and CDR2: SEHNR and FQNEAQ (reference sequence). Trimming removed 1 base from V and 4 bases from J; junction bases left unmatched: 4. The CDR3 covers 15 residues. CDR3 loop: CASSLEQGIYNEQFF. The CDR3 region has the DNA TGTGCCAGCAGCTTAGAACAGGGGATATACAATGAGCAGTTCTTC.

CDR3 bases: TGTGCCAGCAGTCTCGGGGAAGCGGGGGAAGCTTTCTTT. Amino acids: CASSLGEAGEAFF. The chain joins TRBV6-5 to TRBJ1-1; no firm D call. CDR3 length equals 13 residues. Trimming took off 5 bases at V and 8 bases at J, with 15 bases between the two ends. In germline, CDR1 is MNHEY, CDR2 SVGAGI.

This clone occurred once. The V gene is TRBV27, the J gene TRBJ2-5; 7 bases align to TRBD1. V shed 2 bases and J 4 bases; nucleotides not matched to a gene: 10. The CDR3 consists of 16 residues. CDR1 MNHEY and CDR2 SMNVEV come from the germline V gene (reference sequence). The CDR3 DNA sequence: TGTGCCAGCAGTTTAGGCGCAGGGGGTAGGTCAGAGACCCAGTACTTC. It is translated as CASSLGAGGRSETQYF.

The gene calls are TRBV15 and TRBJ2-3, with 7 bases lining up with TRBD2. Germline V lookup: CDR1 LNHNV, CDR2 YYDKDF (reference sequence). The CDR3 has 15 amino acids. Trimming at V came to 2 bases and at J to 0 bases, leaving 2 bases not matched to a gene. Written as DNA, the CDR3 is TGTGCCACCAGCAGACTAGCGGAGAGCACAGATACGCAGTATTTT. It codes for CATSRLAESTDTQYF.

The V call is TRBV5-6, the J call TRBJ1-2, with D possibly matching TRBD1 (5 bases). The V gene's germline CDR1 is SGHDT and CDR2 YYEEEE. Trimming removed 2 bases from V and 7 bases from J, with 15 bases in between. CDR3 length: 14 amino acids. The CDR3 region has the DNA TGTGCCAGCAGCTTAGTTCCCAGGGATGTTGGCTACACCTTC. It yields the protein CASSLVPRDVGYTF.

The CDR3 reads CASSLRWTGAEQYF. The CDR3 DNA reads as TGCGCCAGCAGCCTAAGATGGACAGGGGCCGAGCAGTACTTC. V gene TRBV23-1 combines with J gene TRBJ2-7, with 9 nucleotides matching TRBD1. TRBV23-1 is flagged as an ORF with uncertain function. The CDR3 runs to 14 residues. After removal of 6 bases from V and 6 bases from J, the junction contained 9 bases not matched to a gene.